This section outlines one TCR beta chain sequence together with its context. Trimming removed 5 bases from V and 3 bases from J, with 19 bases in between. CDR1 SQVTM and CDR2 ANQGSEA come from the germline V gene. The CDR3 runs 15 residues. The sample belongs to a study of blood T cells in healthy people across ages. Together with a sample-barcoded 5' primer, a J-beta primer mix was included in a second PCR lasting about 6 to 12 cycles. TCRdb redid the calling of the 5' RACE reads with MiXCR, one entry per CDR3 protein. The table lists about 1.5 million distinct CDR3 sequences, under 55% of them singletons.

This TCR was recovered from a young woman in good health. The sample taken for sequencing was blood. V usage is TRBV29-1 and J usage is TRBJ1-2; weak D call: TRBD1 (6 bases). The CDR3 region is CSVYDARTAYYGYTF. The DNA for the CDR3 is TGCAGCGTTTACGACGCCCGGACAGCCTACTATGGCTACACCTTC.